Sequencing of this T cell receptor beta chain was carried out in a study of cytomegalovirus exposure and HLA in healthy donors. In the study overall: Around 180 million T cells yielded under 130 million unique TCR beta sequences in earlier analysis.

Primers for the PCR totalled 60 Vbeta and 13 Jbeta. Sequenced by immunoSEQ multiplex PCR; TCRdb stores in-frame clones only, minus some. Among roughly 120,000 clones listed, about four fifths were seen once. V was cut by 6 bases and J by 3 bases, with 15 bases left in between. The CDR3 is 14 amino acids. The V gene's germline CDR1 is SGHNT and CDR2 YYREEE (reference sequence). Study-level results: According to a later analysis, most TCR beta chains associated with CMV appeared HLA-restricted. As a later analysis showed, a missense DCLRE1C variant was linked to trimming of TCR beta V- and J-genes. The authors excluded some V segments, including TRBV6-2 and TRBV6-3, as indistinguishable.

As for this clone: Its antigen remains unknown.

The sequencing input was PBMCs. This rearrangement joins TRBV5-4 to TRBJ1-1; D is unresolved. This clonotype was sampled from a man aged 25-45 years in good health and CMV-seronegative. CDR3 sequence reads: CASKARNSDTEAFF. The CDR3 DNA is TGTGCCAGCAAGGCCAGGAACTCGGACACTGAAGCTTTCTTT.